Following are 24 T cell receptor beta chains from one sample sequenced in a study of T cell responses to AZD1222 COVID-19 vaccine (dated by TCRdb to the early 2020s). The time point label corresponds to: baseline before first vaccination. Library creation used the immunoSEQ multiplex PCR assay. Held by TCRdb, this immuneACCESS table contains in-frame sequences only and omits some clones. Under half of the omission traces to an unresolved V gene where checked; the cause of the rest is unknown. Across this sample there are 110,000 to 150,000 clones, with around 87% seen only once. The top ten clonotypes cover under 2% of the sample. The source was peripheral blood, collected on day 0 of AZD1222 vaccination. These receptor sequences come from an adult in good health.

This chain connects TRBV28 to TRBJ2-7; no reliable D call. The CDR3 is 12 residues long. Germline lookup yields CDR1 MDHEN and CDR2 SYDVKM. V lost 8 bases and J 2 bases, leaving 10 bases between the germline ends. CDR3 in DNA: TGTGCCAGCCGTATCAGACCCTACGAGCAGTACTTC. It translates to CASRIRPYEQYF.

The rearrangement links TRBV6-6 to TRBJ2-2; D call uncertain. The V end lost 5 bases, the J end lost 5 bases, and 15 bases lay between the germline ends. Per the germline V gene, CDR1 is MNHNY and CDR2 is SVGAGI (reference sequence). The CDR3 runs to 15 residues. CDR3 in DNA: TGTGCCAGCAGTACTCTAGAAGGGTGGACCGGGGAGCTGTTTTTT. This encodes CASSTLEGWTGELFF.

V and J are TRBV11-2 and TRBJ1-2; D ambiguous. V lost 6 bases to trimming and J lost 3 bases, with 14 bases between them. Germline V gene data show CDR1 as SGHAT and CDR2 as FQNNGV. The CDR3 covers 14 residues. The CDR3 loop is CASRNPVADYGYTF. The CDR3 bases are TGTGCCAGCAGGAACCCGGTAGCGGACTATGGCTACACCTTC. Drawing the rest from reference TRBV11-2 and TRBJ1-2, the complete variable domain is EAGVAQSPRYKIIEKRQSVAFWCNPISGHATLYWYQQILGQGPKLLIQFQNNGVVDDSQLPKDRFSAERLKGVDSTLKIQPAKLEDSAVYLCASRNPVADYGYTFGSGTRLTVV.

The chain has TRBV7-2 and TRBJ2-3; the D is unclear. The CDR3 consists of 11 residues. From germline, CDR1 is SGHTA and CDR2 FQGNSA. The germline V and J ends were trimmed by 3 bases and 4 bases, with 2 bases remaining between them. CDR3 nucleotide sequence: TGTGCCAGCAGCTTCGCAGATACGCAGTATTTT. Its protein product is CASSFADTQYF.

Points on this clone: This same CDR3 is encoded by further DNA sequences in the sample. The chain carries TRBV18 and TRBJ1-2, with D possibly matching TRBD1 (6 bases). The ends were cut back, 3 bases at V and 2 bases at J, with 7 bases in the middle. The CDR3 has 13 residues. CDR1 is KGHSH, CDR2 LQKENI, per germline. CDR3 protein: CASSPDSNYGYTF. CDR3 nucleotides: TGTGCCAGCTCACCGGACAGCAACTATGGCTACACCTTC.

This chain connects TRBV7-2 to TRBJ2-7; TRBD2 aligns across 10 bases. The V gene end was trimmed by 1 base and the J gene end by 2 bases; junction bases not matched to a gene: 5. Germline lookup yields CDR1 SGHTA and CDR2 FQGNSA. The CDR3 runs 16 residues. The CDR3, as DNA: TGTGCCAGCAGCTTAGTAGCTAGCGGGGGTACCTACGAGCAGTACTTC. It yields the protein CASSLVASGGTYEQYF. Full variable domain (missing parts from reference TRBV7-2 and TRBJ2-7): GAGVSQSPSNKVTEKGKDVELRCDPISGHTALYWYRQSLGQGLEFLIYFQGNSAPDKSGLPSDRFSAERTGGSVSTLTIQRTQQEDSAVYLCASSLVASGGTYEQYFGPGTRLTVT.

In its sample, this clone was seen once. This rearrangement joins TRBV27 to TRBJ1-1; D remains unclear. Germline V gene lookup returns CDR1 MNHEY and CDR2 SMNVEV (reference sequence). Trimming left V 2 bases short and J 1 base short, with 8 bases between. The CDR3 is 14 amino acids. The CDR3 DNA reads TGTGCCAGCAGTTTAGCCGCAGGGAACACTGAAGCTTTCTTT. Encoded protein: CASSLAAGNTEAFF.

The rearrangement links TRBV18 to TRBJ1-1, with D tentatively TRBD1 (6 bases). Germline V gene data show CDR1 as KGHSH and CDR2 as LQKENI. V dropped 6 bases and J dropped 5 bases, with 16 bases sitting between them. CDR3 length equals 14 residues. The CDR3 region is CASSRQDSRTEAFF. The CDR3 DNA reads as TGTGCCAGCTCTCGACAGGATTCGAGGACTGAAGCTTTCTTT.

The genes are TRBV9 and TRBJ1-1; D is unresolved. The CDR3 loop spans 13 amino acids. Germline loops: CDR1 SGDLS, CDR2 YYNGEE. V lost 3 bases, J lost 1 base, and 7 bases lay in between. The CDR3 DNA is TGTGCCAGCAGCGGGACCACGAACACTGAAGCTTTCTTT. Its translation: CASSGTTNTEAFF.

V usage is TRBV3-1 (or the pseudogene TRBV3-2) and J usage is TRBJ2-7; D possibly uses TRBD1 or TRBD2 (5 bases each). Trimming left V 4 bases short and J 2 bases short, with 9 bases between. The CDR3 consists of 13 residues. The germline CDR1 and CDR2 sequences are LGHDT and YNNKEL (reference sequence). CDR3 nucleotides: TGTGCCAGCAGCCCCCCGGGGCCCTACGAGCAGTACTTC. It specifies CASSPPGPYEQYF.

The chain employs TRBV4-1 and TRBJ1-1; D is unclear. The V and J ends lost 1 base and 1 base respectively, with 13 bases between them. Germline V CDR1 and CDR2: MGHRA, YSYEKL. The length of the CDR3 is 16 residues. The CDR3 region has the DNA TGCGCCAGCAGCCAAGGAGCAGGCTCTGGGAACACTGAAGCTTTCTTT. The encoded protein is CASSQGAGSGNTEAFF.

This chain connects TRBV4-2 to TRBJ1-1; no firm D call. CDR3 size: 14 residues. The germline V gene has CDR1 LGHNA and CDR2 YNFKEQ. Trimming removed 0 bases at V and 1 base at J, with 6 bases between. CDR3 amino acids: CASSQDGGNTEAFF. The CDR3 DNA follows: TGTGCCAGCAGCCAAGATGGTGGGAACACTGAAGCTTTCTTT.

This chain joins TRBV11-2 and TRBJ1-2; D is undetermined. V lost 5 bases and J 1 base, leaving 17 bases between the germline ends. CDR1 and CDR2 from the germline V gene are SGHAT and FQNNGV. The CDR3 extends over 16 amino acids. The CDR3 loop is CASSPLIMDVNYGYTF. The CDR3 DNA follows: TGTGCCAGCAGCCCGTTGATAATGGACGTTAACTATGGCTACACCTTC.

The chain links TRBV18 to TRBJ2-7; no clear D. The V end lost 0 bases, the J end lost 3 bases, and 6 bases lay between the germline ends. There are 13 residues in the CDR3. The germline gives CDR1 KGHSH, CDR2 LQKENI. The CDR3 loop reads CASSPPDLYEQYF. DNA for the CDR3: TGTGCCAGCTCACCACCGGACCTCTACGAGCAGTACTTC.

The count of this clone is one. The CDR3 region is CASSSLQGRAFF. The DNA of the CDR3 is TGTGCCAGTAGTTCGCTCCAGGGAAGAGCTTTCTTT. The chain carries TRBV19 and TRBJ1-1; TRBD1 is a possible D gene (5 bases). Germline V gene data show CDR1 as LNHDA and CDR2 as SQIVND (reference sequence). This CDR3 has 12 amino acids. The V gene lost 5 bases and the J gene lost 10 bases, with 14 bases spanning the gap.

This rearrangement joins TRBV30 to TRBJ1-2, with 10 bases matching TRBD1. With V trimmed by 5 bases and J by 7 bases, 4 bases remained unmatched. Germline V gene sequence: CDR1 GTSNPN, CDR2 SVGIG (reference sequence). The CDR3 length is 12 residues. The CDR3 protein is CAWGGQGGGYTF. The CDR3 DNA is TGTGCCTGGGGTGGACAGGGGGGTGGCTACACCTTC.

This clone was detected once. The CDR3, as DNA: TGTGCCAGCAGTTTCGTGCAGCTTAGCACAGATACGCAGTATTTT. As protein: CASSFVQLSTDTQYF. This chain uses TRBV28 with TRBJ2-3; no clear D gene. Germline V gene lookup returns CDR1 MDHEN and CDR2 SYDVKM. The CDR3 covers 15 residues. Trimming pared 3 bases from V and 0 bases from J, leaving 10 bases between.

The rearrangement uses TRBV4-1 and TRBJ2-7, with 9 positions matching TRBD1. The junction had 3 bases not matched to a gene; V was cut back by 3 bases and J by 0 bases. The CDR3 is made up of 15 amino acids. The V gene's germline CDR1 is MGHRA and CDR2 YSYEKL. The DNA for the CDR3 is TGCGCCAGCAGCCACGGGACAGGGCGCTCCTACGAGCAGTACTTC. Translated: CASSHGTGRSYEQYF.

This clone was counted once. The chain has TRBV2 and TRBJ1-1; unclear D gene. Between the trimmed V and J ends, which lost 8 bases and 4 bases, there was a span of 17 bases. There are 14 residues in the CDR3. Germline V lookup: CDR1 SNHLY, CDR2 FYNNEI. CDR3 amino acids: CASRSMGSSTEAFF. The CDR3 DNA reads TGTGCCAGCCGGTCAATGGGGTCGAGCACTGAAGCTTTCTTT. Variable domain in full (rest from reference TRBV2 and TRBJ1-1): EPEVTQTPSHQVTQMGQEVILRCVPISNHLYFYWYRQILGQKVEFLVSFYNNEISEKSEIFDDQFSVERPDGSNFTLKIRSTKLEDSAMYFCASRSMGSSTEAFFGQGTRLTVV.

The V and J genes are TRBV7-6 and TRBJ1-2; 11 bases align to TRBD1. The CDR3 is made up of 17 amino acids. V lost 4 bases and J lost 1; bases outside the gene matches: 8. Germline V CDR1 and CDR2: SGHVS, FNYEAQ. The DNA of the CDR3 is TGTGCCAGCAGCTATGGACAGGGGGCGCGAGTTAACTATGGCTACACCTTC. Translating it yields CASSYGQGARVNYGYTF.

J is TRBJ2-2 and V is TRBV19, with TRBD2 matching 7 bases. Germline loops: CDR1 LNHDA, CDR2 SQIVND (reference sequence). The V gene end was trimmed by 0 bases and the J gene end by 1 base; junction bases not matched to a gene: 5. This CDR3 is 17 amino acids long. Written as DNA, the CDR3 is TGTGCCAGTAGTATAGATTGGGGAGGGGAGAACACCGGGGAGCTGTTTTTT. Translating gives CASSIDWGGENTGELFF. The full variable domain, completed using reference TRBV19 and TRBJ2-2, is DGGITQSPKYLFRKEGQNVTLSCEQNLNHDAMYWYRQDPGQGLRLIYYSQIVNDFQKGDIAEGYSVSREKKESFPLTVTSAQKNPTAFYLCASSIDWGGENTGELFFGEGSRLTVL.

This clone came up once. The V and J genes are TRBV18 and TRBJ1-1; TRBD1 might be the D (6 bases). Trimming removed 4 bases from V and 1 base from J, with 13 bases in between. Germline-derived CDR1 and CDR2 are KGHSH and LQKENI. The CDR3 length is 15 residues. The CDR3 nucleotides read TGTGCCAGCTCACAAACGACAGGTCCGAACACTGAAGCTTTCTTT. This translates into CASSQTTGPNTEAFF.

This chain connects TRBV5-5 to TRBJ1-2; perhaps TRBD1 as D (5 bases). Germline loops: CDR1 SGHKS, CDR2 YYEKEE (reference sequence). There are 14 residues in the CDR3. V was pared by 8 bases and J by 4 bases, with 18 bases between. In DNA, the CDR3 is TGTGCCAGTCTAGAATGGGACGGCTTCTATGGCTACACCTTC. Residues: CASLEWDGFYGYTF.

This chain links TRBV28 with TRBJ1-3; D is possibly TRBD1 (5 bases). Per germline, CDR1 MDHEN and CDR2 SYDVKM. The CDR3 covers 18 residues. The V and J ends lost 3 bases and 4 bases respectively, with 22 bases between them. The CDR3 DNA reads TGTGCCAGCAGTTTCCTGGGGGGAGGAGGGGTTCTAGGAAACACCATATATTTT. Amino acids: CASSFLGGGGVLGNTIYF. Supplemented by reference TRBV28 and TRBJ1-3, the full variable domain reads DVKVTQSSRYLVKRTGEKVFLECVQDMDHENMFWYRQDPGLGLRLIYFSYDVKMKEKGDIPEGYSVSREKKERFSLILESASTNQTSMYLCASSFLGGGGVLGNTIYFGEGSWLTVV.